Below are 8 T cell receptor beta chains sequenced from a single sample in a study of T cells in localized non-small cell lung cancer. Measured with immunoSEQ multiplex PCR; TCRdb has only the in-frame clones, and not every one. The sample includes around 3,200 clones, around 22% of them seen just once. The sequencing here drew on lung tumor tissue, taken before any cancer treatment. These receptors came from a man aged 35 to 70 with stage I lung adenocarcinoma.

This clone was found a few times. The chain recombines TRBV6-8 with TRBJ1-4; TRBD1 is a possible D gene (6 bases). The CDR3 covers 16 residues. V was trimmed by 4 bases and J by 2 bases, leaving 14 bases between them. Germline V gene lookup returns CDR1 MNHGY and CDR2 SAAAGT. The CDR3 DNA reads as TGTGCCAGCAGTTCCAACACAGGGTATACTAATGAAAAACTGTTTTTT. Translation: CASSSNTGYTNEKLFF.

The rearrangement uses TRBV23-1 and TRBJ1-2; D possibly corresponds to TRBD1 (5 bases). TRBV23-1 is filed as an ORF, its function uncertain. The CDR3 has 15 residues. Trimming pared 4 bases from V and 6 bases from J, leaving 18 bases between. Written as DNA, the CDR3 is TGCGCCAGCAGTCCCCAATTCCCGGGGCGACATGGCTACACCTTC. Translation gives CASSPQFPGRHGYTF.

This chain links TRBV12-5 with TRBJ2-3; the match to TRBD2 covers 9 bases. This CDR3 region has 15 residues. The germline V gene has CDR1 LGHNT and CDR2 FRNRAP. The CDR3 nucleotides are TGTGCCAGCATAGAGCCCGGGCGGGGGGGGAATACGCAGTATTTT. This translates into CASIEPGRGGNTQYF.

This chain links TRBV30 with TRBJ2-3, with 7 positions matching TRBD2. Looked up from germline, CDR1 is GTSNPN and CDR2 is SVGIG (reference sequence). The junction had 8 bases not matched to a gene; V was cut back by 3 bases and J by 2 bases. The CDR3 runs 15 residues. Here the CDR3 reads CAWRPLAEVTDTQYF. CDR3 nucleotide sequence: TGTGCCTGGAGGCCCCTAGCGGAGGTCACAGATACGCAGTATTTT.

This clone was detected a few times. The V call is TRBV11-3, the J call TRBJ2-1; D possibly corresponds to TRBD2 (5 bases). CDR1 and CDR2 from the germline V gene are SGHNT and YENEEA. This CDR3 has 14 residues. Trimming took 3 bases from V and 3 from J, leaving 9 bases between them. The CDR3 is CASSFGSGYNEQFF. CDR3 bases: TGTGCCAGCAGCTTTGGGAGCGGCTACAATGAGCAGTTCTTC.

The chain uses TRBV14 and TRBJ2-7; D remains ambiguous. V was cut by 1 base and J by 3 bases, with 16 bases left in between. CDR3 length: 16 residues. Germline V gene data show CDR1 as SGHDN and CDR2 as FVKESK. The CDR3 nucleotides are TGTGCCAGCAGCCAAGGTTGGGAATTAACCGGCTACGAGCAGTACTTC. Its protein product is CASSQGWELTGYEQYF. Supplemented by reference TRBV14 and TRBJ2-7, the full variable domain reads EAGVTQFPSHSVIEKGQTVTLRCDPISGHDNLYWYRRVMGKEIKFLLHFVKESKQDESGMPNNRFLAERTGGTYSTLKVQPAELEDSGVYFCASSQGWELTGYEQYFGPGTRLTVT.

This clone was observed a handful of times. The chain carries TRBV6-8 and TRBJ1-1; D may be TRBD1 (5 bases). This CDR3 comprises 14 residues. Between the trimmed V and J ends, which lost 5 bases and 1 base, there was a span of 11 bases. Germline V gene sequence: CDR1 MNHGY, CDR2 SAAAGT. CDR3: CASSHIRENTEAFF. In DNA form, the CDR3 reads TGTGCCAGCAGTCATATCAGGGAGAACACTGAAGCTTTCTTT.

By sample fraction, this clone is medium-sized. The V call is TRBV11-3, the J call TRBJ1-4; D remains unclear. V was shortened by 0 bases and J by 7 bases, with 12 bases between the two germline ends. Germline V CDR1 and CDR2: SGHNT, YENEEA. There are 15 residues in the CDR3. The CDR3 DNA is TGTGCCAGCAGCTTAGATCCGAGGGCGGGTGAAAAACTGTTTTTT. Encoded protein: CASSLDPRAGEKLFF. Full variable domain (outside the CDR3, taken from reference TRBV11-3 and TRBJ1-4): EAGVVQSPRYKIIEKKQPVAFWCNPISGHNTLYWYLQNLGQGPELLIRYENEEAVDDSQLPKDRFSAERLKGVDSTLKIQPAELGDSAVYLCASSLDPRAGEKLFFGSGTQLSVL.